This entry is about one TCR beta chain. What it binds is unknown. Libraries were prepared by immunoSEQ multiplex PCR; TCRdb keeps only in-frame clonotypes and omits some of them. This sample carries under 70,000 clones, more than 70% of them seen once, and the ten largest clones take around 15%. This CDR3 is built from 16 residues. V dropped 2 bases and J dropped 5 bases, with 18 bases sitting between them. Germline assignment: CDR1 SGHVS and CDR2 FNYEAQ. These data belong to a study of T cell responses to AZD1222 COVID-19 vaccine. The overall study: Analyses pooled second doses at about 4 or about 12 weeks.

Points from the study as a whole: Unmutated variant regions reportedly attract nearly half of all spike-specific TCRs. Repertoires were obtained solely post-peak T cell response. Possibly, clonal diversity was underestimated; donors were largely white British and included more females.

This chain links TRBV7-6 with TRBJ2-5; TRBD2 might be the D (6 bases). The TCR was taken from an adult in good health. Material: peripheral blood, obtained on day 0 of AZD1222 vaccination. The CDR3 spells CASSLWDSTLEETQYF. CDR3 sequence (DNA): TGTGCCAGCAGCTTATGGGACTCGACCCTGGAGGAGACCCAGTACTTC.